This T cell receptor (beta chain) was retrieved from a study of CD8 T cells in Susac syndrome. Sequencing targeted TCR beta in blood CD8+ and CD4+ T cells. RNA totalling about 0.45 to 1 ug underwent reverse transcription with random hexamers. Multiplex immunoSEQ PCR targeted 54 Vbeta and 13 Jbeta TCR beta segments. TCRdb reprocessed the immunoSEQ multiplex PCR reads with MiXCR, giving one entry per CDR3 protein. The sample has 170,000 or so distinct CDR3 sequences, approximately 93% seen once. The CDR3 is 14 amino acids. Trimming removed 4 bases from V and 1 base from J, with 9 bases in between. Germline V gene lookup returns CDR1 SGHAT and CDR2 FQNNGV.

The clonotype was recovered from a human donor with multiple sclerosis. V and J are TRBV11-2 and TRBJ2-3; D is uncertain. The specimen was CD4+ T cells from PBMCs. In nucleotides, the CDR3 is TGTGCCAGCAGCTCCCTTTTGGGCACAGATACGCAGTATTTT. This translates into CASSSLLGTDTQYF.